Below, 28 T cell receptor beta chains from the same sample are listed, as sequenced in a study of T-cell memory formation after mild COVID-19 (dated by TCRdb to the early 2020s). The method was 5' RACE. Sequencing took place on an Illumina NovaSeq 6000. Clones were called with MiXCR by TCRdb after fastp trimmed the public reads at Q25, and only in-frame beta chains were retained. Here each entry gathers all rows of one CDR3 protein and keeps the most common genes and DNA. In all, the sample holds 200,000 to 300,000 distinct CDR3 sequences, and 15% to 17% of those were seen once. Under 2.5% of the sample belongs to the ten largest clones. The sequencing input was PBMCs or a T cell subset sorted from them (not recorded which). These receptors were obtained from an adult woman who had mild COVID-19 (a few samples of this study predate the infection). The sample titles of this study are shuffled in the database, so cell type and time point are left out; the donor was told from shared clones.

The chain uses TRBV6-1 and TRBJ2-3; 10 bases map to TRBD1. The CDR3 totals 15 residues. Germline V gives CDR1 MNHNS, CDR2 SASEGT. V gave up 4 bases and J gave up 5 bases; unmatched junction bases: 6. CDR3 sequence (DNA): TGTGCCAGCAGTGGAGGGGACAGGGGAGGAGATACGCAGTATTTT. It codes for CASSGGDRGGDTQYF.

The chain combines TRBV5-1 with TRBJ2-7, with D possibly being TRBD2 (5 bases). Germline CDR1 is SGHRS and CDR2 is YFSETQ. V was cut by 4 bases and J by 2 bases, with 16 bases left in between. The CDR3 runs 15 residues. Written as DNA, the CDR3 is TGCGCCAGCAGCCCCCGCCCCGGGGTAACCTACGAGCAGTACTTC. Translation gives CASSPRPGVTYEQYF.

V gene TRBV7-9 combines with J gene TRBJ1-2; D not resolved. The germline V gene has CDR1 SEHNR and CDR2 FQNEAQ (reference sequence). Trimming removed 4 bases at V and 5 bases at J, with 14 bases between. The CDR3 length is 14 residues. This chain's CDR3 is CASSWGRTLYGYTF. The CDR3 DNA follows: TGTGCCAGCAGCTGGGGTCGGACCCTATATGGCTACACCTTC.

This clonotype was observed a handful of times. This chain connects TRBV7-9 to TRBJ1-5; D is ambiguous. CDR1 and CDR2 (germline): SEHNR, FQNEAQ (reference sequence). The CDR3 sequence is 13 residues long. V was cut by 8 bases and J by 0 bases, with 8 bases left in between. The CDR3 nucleotides are TGTGCCAGCTGCCTGGGTAGCAATCAGCCCCAGCATTTT. This translates into CASCLGSNQPQHF.

This clonotype was seen a handful of times. The rearrangement joins TRBV11-1 to TRBJ2-1, with D hard to call. Trimming took off 2 bases at V and 0 bases at J, with 17 bases between the two ends. From germline, CDR1 is SGHAT and CDR2 FQDESV (reference sequence). The length of the CDR3 is 18 residues. The CDR3 bases are TGTGCCAGCAGCTTAACCTTCCCGGGCGGTAGCTCCTACAATGAGCAGTTCTTC. Its translation is CASSLTFPGGSSYNEQFF.

The rearrangement joins TRBV27 to TRBJ2-7, with a tentative D call TRBD2 (6 bases). The V and J ends lost 7 bases and 0 bases respectively, with 13 bases between them. This CDR3 has 14 amino acids. In germline, CDR1 is MNHEY, CDR2 SMNVEV (reference sequence). This CDR3 reads CASTRTTDSYEQYF. CDR3 nucleotide sequence: TGTGCCAGCACCCGGACTACCGACTCCTACGAGCAGTACTTC.

Only a few counts were recorded for this clonotype. This rearrangement joins TRBV20-1 to TRBJ2-7, with D possibly being TRBD2 (5 bases). The CDR3 covers 12 residues. Trimming pared 0 bases from V and 9 bases from J, leaving 12 bases between. The germline CDR1 and CDR2 sequences are DFQATT and SNEGSKA (reference sequence). This CDR3 reads CSARDLTAAQYF. The CDR3 bases are TGCAGTGCTAGAGATTTAACAGCGGCGCAGTACTTC.

This chain joins TRBV20-1 and TRBJ1-1, with a weak D call TRBD1 (5 bases). Germline loops: CDR1 DFQATT, CDR2 SNEGSKA (reference sequence). This CDR3 contains 15 residues. V was clipped by 0 bases and J by 2 bases, with 13 bases between them. CDR3 residues: CSARDWGRGNTEAFF. DNA of the CDR3: TGCAGTGCTAGAGATTGGGGACGGGGAAACACTGAAGCTTTCTTT.

The V gene is TRBV12-3 or TRBV12-4, the J gene TRBJ1-4; D not resolved. V dropped 3 bases and J dropped 4 bases, with 9 bases sitting between them. The CDR3 loop spans 14 amino acids. The CDR3 coding sequence is TGTGCCAGCAGTTTTGGCCTGATTAATGAAAAACTGTTTTTT. The encoded protein is CASSFGLINEKLFF.

V usage is TRBV20-1 and J usage is TRBJ2-5; no reliable D call. Germline V gives CDR1 DFQATT, CDR2 SNEGSKA (reference sequence). Trimming pared 3 bases from V and 0 bases from J, leaving 2 bases between. This CDR3 spans 11 amino acids. Here the CDR3 reads CSARDQETQYF. The DNA for the CDR3 is TGCAGTGCTAGGGACCAAGAGACCCAGTACTTC.

The chain employs TRBV5-1 and TRBJ1-1; 10 nucleotides match TRBD1. After removal of 4 bases from V and 4 bases from J, the junction contained 10 bases not matched to a gene. The CDR3 contains 16 residues. Looked up from germline, CDR1 is SGHRS and CDR2 is YFSETQ. The DNA for the CDR3 is TGCGCCAGCAGCCCTTGGACGGGACAGGGGATCACTGAAGCTTTCTTT. Protein product: CASSPWTGQGITEAFF. The variable domain in full, completed from reference TRBV5-1 and TRBJ1-1, reads KAGVTQTPRYLIKTRGQQVTLSCSPISGHRSVSWYQQTPGQGLQFLFEYFSETQRNKGNFPGRFSGRQFSNSRSEMNVSTLELGDSALYLCASSPWTGQGITEAFFGQGTRLTVV.

Notes on this clonotype: At one end, the junction sequence differs from germline, possibly due to a read error. The genes are TRBV5-1 and TRBJ1-1; D gene uncertain. Germline CDR1 reads SGHRS; CDR2 reads YFSETQ. The CDR3 consists of 14 residues. In DNA form, the CDR3 reads TGCGCCAGCAGAGACACCGGGGAGGTTACTGAAGCTTCCTTT. Translation gives CASRDTGEVTEASF. The whole variable domain, filled in from reference TRBV5-1 and TRBJ1-1, reads KAGVTQTPRYLIKTRGQQVTLSCSPISGHRSVSWYQQTPGQGLQFLFEYFSETQRNKGNFPGRFSGRQFSNSRSEMNVSTLELGDSALYLCASRDTGEVTEASFGQGTRLTVV.

The chain recombines TRBV19 with TRBJ1-5; 7 nucleotides agree with TRBD1. The V segment lost 10 bases and the J segment 4 bases; nucleotides outside the gene matches: 7. CDR1 LNHDA and CDR2 SQIVND come from the germline V gene (reference sequence). The CDR3 is 13 amino acids. The CDR3 coding sequence is TGTGCCATAGGAACAGGGGTGAATCAGCCCCAGCATTTT. This translates into CAIGTGVNQPQHF.

This clonotype occurred many times. The chain recombines TRBV5-1 with TRBJ2-2, with unresolved D. This CDR3 has 16 amino acids. V lost 0 bases and J 0 bases, leaving 9 bases between the germline ends. Germline CDR1 and CDR2: SGHRS and YFSETQ. CDR3 region: CASSLAAGPNTGELFF. The DNA of the CDR3 is TGCGCCAGCAGCTTGGCCGCCGGCCCGAACACCGGGGAGCTGTTTTTT.

This chain joins TRBV27 and TRBJ2-2; 7 positions match TRBD2. This CDR3 contains 16 residues. V dropped 2 bases and J dropped 5; count of bases not matched to a gene: 8. Germline assignment: CDR1 MNHEY and CDR2 SMNVEV (reference sequence). DNA for the CDR3: TGTGCCAGCAGTTTAACGGCGGGAGTGAGGACCGGGGAGCTGTTTTTT. Its translation is CASSLTAGVRTGELFF.

This clonotype was detected only a few times. The V gene is TRBV27, the J gene TRBJ2-7, with 12 bases aligning to TRBD1. This CDR3 has 13 amino acids. V lost 6 bases, J lost 5 bases, and 2 bases stayed unmatched. Germline V lookup: CDR1 MNHEY, CDR2 SMNVEV (reference sequence). CDR3 DNA: TGTGCCAGCAGCTGGGACAGGGGGCACGAGCAGTACTTC. Encoded protein: CASSWDRGHEQYF.

This clonotype was counted a few times. This rearrangement joins TRBV5-1 to TRBJ2-5; 8 bases align to TRBD1. The junction had 7 bases not matched to a gene; V was cut back by 1 base and J by 2 bases. This CDR3 is 16 amino acids long. Germline V lookup: CDR1 SGHRS, CDR2 YFSETQ. This CDR3 reads CASSLTSGTGQETQYF. DNA of the CDR3: TGCGCCAGCAGCTTGACCTCCGGGACAGGACAAGAGACCCAGTACTTC.

This chain links TRBV23-1 with TRBJ2-5; 7 bases line up with TRBD2. TRBV23-1 belongs to the ORF category, with a function that is uncertain. After removal of 3 bases from V and 10 bases from J, the junction contained 14 bases not matched to a gene. This CDR3 is built from 15 residues. CDR3 protein: CASSHPTSSPGVQYF. The CDR3 coding sequence is TGCGCCAGCAGTCACCCGACTAGCTCCCCGGGGGTCCAGTACTTC.

This clonotype came up a few times. This chain connects TRBV29-1 to TRBJ2-7; 12 positions match TRBD2. Germline values: CDR1 SQVTM, CDR2 ANQGSEA. V dropped 7 bases and J dropped 5; count of bases not matched to a gene: 6. The CDR3 is made up of 13 amino acids. The CDR3 sequence is CSAWASGRDEQYF. CDR3 bases: TGCAGCGCCTGGGCTAGCGGGAGGGACGAGCAGTACTTC.

The CDR3 protein is CASSEMVTYEQYF. DNA of the CDR3: TGTGCCAGCAGTGAGATGGTGACCTACGAGCAGTACTTC. The genes are TRBV6-1 and TRBJ2-7, with no clear D. This CDR3 region has 13 residues. The V end was cut by 3 bases, the J end by 2 bases, with 8 bases between. CDR1 MNHNS and CDR2 SASEGT come from the germline V gene.

This clonotype was seen at least ten times. V gene TRBV7-2 combines with J gene TRBJ2-3, with a weak D call TRBD2 (6 bases). Germline V gene sequence: CDR1 SGHTA, CDR2 FQGNSA. This CDR3 is built from 17 residues. The V gene lost 1 base and the J gene lost 0 bases, with 14 bases spanning the gap. The CDR3 bases are TGTGCCAGCAGCTTAGGTCCGGCCGGGACTAGCACAGATACGCAGTATTTT. This gives the protein CASSLGPAGTSTDTQYF.

This clonotype came up a few times. One junction end disagrees with the germline gene, perhaps due to a read error. The chain couples TRBV7-2 to TRBJ2-4, with D perhaps matching TRBD2 (5 bases). The CDR3 is made up of 11 amino acids. CDR1 SGHTA and CDR2 FQGNSA come from the germline V gene. The CDR3 nucleotides read TGTGCCAGCAGCCTAGCCCTCATTCAGTACTTC. Amino acids: CASSLALIQYF.

The chain is built from TRBV5-6 and TRBJ2-7; 9 nucleotides line up with TRBD2. Germline trimming cut 3 bases from V and 2 bases from J; bases unmatched to any gene: 6. This CDR3 region has 15 residues. Looked up from germline, CDR1 is SGHDT and CDR2 is YYEEEE. The CDR3 region is CASSSGTSPTYEQYF. DNA of the CDR3: TGTGCCAGCAGCTCCGGGACTAGCCCCACCTACGAGCAGTACTTC.

This rearrangement joins TRBV7-2 to TRBJ2-5; 9 bases agree with TRBD2. This CDR3 contains 18 residues. Per germline, CDR1 SGHTA and CDR2 FQGNSA. V gave up 1 base and J gave up 7 bases; unmatched junction bases: 16. The CDR3 bases are TGTGCCAGCAGCTTAGTCAGGACTAGCGACTCGTTGTACGGGACCCAGTACTTC. It encodes CASSLVRTSDSLYGTQYF. The full variable domain, with the rest looked up from reference TRBV7-2 and TRBJ2-5, is GAGVSQSPSNKVTEKGKDVELRCDPISGHTALYWYRQSLGQGLEFLIYFQGNSAPDKSGLPSDRFSAERTGGSVSTLTIQRTQQEDSAVYLCASSLVRTSDSLYGTQYFGPGTRLLVL.

In this sample, this clonotype turned up a few times. This chain links TRBV12-5 with TRBJ2-2; D unclear. V lost 0 bases, J lost 7 bases, and 15 bases lay in between. Germline V gene lookup returns CDR1 LGHNT and CDR2 FRNRAP. The CDR3 is 16 amino acids. In nucleotides, the CDR3 is TGTGCTAGTGGTTTGGTAATTAATTTGCGGATCGGGGAGCTGTTTTTT. Translating gives CASGLVINLRIGELFF.

V is TRBV19 and J is TRBJ2-2; possibly TRBD2 for D (6 bases). The ends were cut back, 5 bases at V and 4 bases at J, with 20 bases in the middle. There are 17 residues in the CDR3. Germline values: CDR1 LNHDA, CDR2 SQIVND (reference sequence). CDR3 DNA sequence: TGTGCCAGTAGTCCCAGACCCACGGGAGAGTTCACCGGGGAGCTGTTTTTT. Its translation: CASSPRPTGEFTGELFF.

This clonotype was seen more than once but under ten times. The chain links TRBV9 to TRBJ2-7; D possibly corresponds to TRBD2 (5 bases). V gave up 4 bases and J gave up 1 base, with 21 bases separating them. Germline CDR1 SGDLS, CDR2 YYNGEE. This CDR3 is built from 17 residues. The chain's CDR3 is CASSPPSVGARSYEQYF. Here the CDR3 DNA reads TGTGCCAGCAGCCCCCCTTCAGTGGGAGCCCGATCCTACGAGCAGTACTTC.

The gene calls are TRBV3-1 and TRBJ1-3, with D hard to call. CDR3 length: 13 amino acids. V gave up 4 bases and J gave up 0 bases, with 4 bases separating them. The germline V gene has CDR1 LGHDT and CDR2 YNNKEL (reference sequence). The DNA of the CDR3 is TGTGCCAGCAGCCGGATCTCTGGAAACACCATATATTTT. Protein sequence: CASSRISGNTIYF. The variable domain in full, completed from reference TRBV3-1 and TRBJ1-3, reads DTAVSQTPKYLVTQMGNDKSIKCEQNLGHDTMYWYKQDSKKFLKIMFSYNNKELIINETVPNRFSPKSPDKAHLNLHINSLELGDSAVYFCASSRISGNTIYFGEGSWLTVV.